Below, 17 T cell receptor beta chains from the same sample are listed, as sequenced in a study of blood T cell repertoires in COVID-19. Profiled with immunoSEQ multiplex PCR; TCRdb holds only in-frame clones, not every one. Of over 130,000 clones in the sample, about 79% are singletons; the top ten hold around 2.9%. The sequencing input was PBMCs or T cells enriched from blood (not recorded which). All receptors derive from a woman between 50 and 59 years old who had recovered from COVID-19.

The J gene is TRBJ2-1, the V gene TRBV24-1, with TRBD2 matching over 7 bases. The CDR3 runs 16 residues. CDR1 and CDR2 (germline): KGHDR, SFDVKD. V shed 1 base and J 6 bases; nucleotides not matched to a gene: 8. The CDR3 DNA sequence: TGTGCCACCAGTGATTTAGGCGGGAGTCTAGCCAATGAGCAGTTCTTC. It codes for CATSDLGGSLANEQFF.

This chain connects TRBV7-6 to TRBJ2-3; 11 bases map to TRBD2. Germline-derived CDR1 and CDR2 are SGHVS and FNYEAQ. CDR3 length: 14 amino acids. The V and J ends lost 7 bases and 3 bases, in that order; junction bases with no gene match: 3. The CDR3 nucleotides read TGTGCCAGCACCACTAGCGGGGGAACAGATACGCAGTATTTT. This encodes CASTTSGGTDTQYF. Full variable domain (missing parts from reference TRBV7-6 and TRBJ2-3): GAGVSQSPRYKVTKRGQDVALRCDPISGHVSLYWYRQALGQGPEFLTYFNYEAQQDKSGLPNDRFSAERPEGSISTLTIQRTEQRDSAMYRCASTTSGGTDTQYFGPGTRLTVL.

CDR3 region: CATKGQEGGYTF. CDR3 coding DNA: TGTGCCACCAAAGGACAGGAGGGTGGCTACACCTTC. V is TRBV24-1 and J is TRBJ1-2; the match to TRBD1 covers 7 bases. CDR3 length: 12 residues. The germline V gene encodes CDR1 KGHDR and CDR2 SFDVKD. J was trimmed by 7 bases and V by 8 bases; bases with no gene match: 6.

The genes are TRBV6-5 and TRBJ2-3; 7 nucleotides agree with TRBD2. J gave up 4 bases and V 0 bases, and 4 bases lay outside the gene matches. The CDR3 consists of 15 residues. Germline V gives CDR1 MNHEY, CDR2 SVGAGI. The CDR3 sequence: CASSYSGLVADTQYF. CDR3 in DNA: TGTGCCAGCAGTTACTCAGGACTAGTCGCAGATACGCAGTATTTT.

Only a few counts were recorded for this clone. The chain has TRBV3-1 (or the pseudogene TRBV3-2) and TRBJ2-7, with 11 bases fitting TRBD2. Germline loops: CDR1 LGHDT, CDR2 YNNKEL (reference sequence). This CDR3 is built from 13 residues. The V gene end was trimmed by 4 bases and the J gene end by 7 bases; junction bases not matched to a gene: 3. CDR3 nucleotides: TGTGCCAGCAGCCTAGCGGGGGGGCCTGAGCAGTACTTC. It yields the protein CASSLAGGPEQYF.

The chain employs TRBV27 and TRBJ2-1; no definite D call. CDR3 size: 13 residues. Trimming took 1 base from V and 4 from J, leaving 5 bases between them. CDR1 MNHEY and CDR2 SMNVEV come from the germline V gene (reference sequence). Written as DNA, the CDR3 is TGTGCCAGCAGTTTATTTCGGTACAATGAGCAGTTCTTC. It yields the protein CASSLFRYNEQFF.

The V gene is TRBV28, the J gene TRBJ2-3; D may be TRBD1 (5 bases). V lost 6 bases and J 3 bases, leaving 16 bases between the germline ends. Germline CDR1 reads MDHEN; CDR2 reads SYDVKM. The CDR3 totals 15 residues. Here the CDR3 reads CASRPQQGSTDTQYF. Written as DNA, the CDR3 is TGTGCCAGCAGACCCCAGCAGGGTTCAACAGATACGCAGTATTTT.

This chain connects TRBV19 to TRBJ2-5; maybe TRBD1 (5 bases). Trimming removed 3 bases from V and 4 bases from J, with 9 bases in between. The CDR3 is made up of 13 amino acids. Per germline, CDR1 LNHDA and CDR2 SQIVND (reference sequence). The CDR3: CASSISGPETQYF. CDR3 nucleotide sequence: TGTGCCAGTAGTATTTCAGGGCCAGAGACCCAGTACTTC.

V usage is TRBV4-2 and J usage is TRBJ1-1, with D tentatively TRBD1 (6 bases). The CDR3 length is 15 residues. V lost 0 bases and J lost 10, with 18 bases in between. Germline V gene sequence: CDR1 LGHNA, CDR2 YNFKEQ. CDR3 nucleotides: TGTGCCAGCAGCCAAGACGGCCCAGGGGCGGATGGAGCTTTCTTT. Translating gives CASSQDGPGADGAFF.

The chain links TRBV29-1 to TRBJ2-7; 9 nucleotides align to TRBD1. Trimming cost V 7 bases and J 6 bases; bases outside gene matches: 10. From germline, CDR1 is SQVTM and CDR2 ANQGSEA. This CDR3 has 13 residues. This CDR3 is CSAAGDRVREQYF. In DNA form, the CDR3 reads TGCAGCGCCGCAGGGGACAGGGTTCGCGAGCAGTACTTC.

J is TRBJ2-6 and V is TRBV27, with 7 positions matching TRBD2. Trimming took 4 bases from V and 0 from J; bases not matched to a gene: 6. The CDR3 spans 17 residues. CDR1 MNHEY and CDR2 SMNVEV come from the germline V gene (reference sequence). The CDR3 reads CASSSLAESSGANVLTF. CDR3 sequence (DNA): TGTGCCAGCAGTTCCCTAGCGGAGAGCTCTGGGGCCAACGTCCTGACTTTC.

The J gene is TRBJ2-3, the V gene TRBV5-4, with D possibly matching TRBD2 (6 bases). The ends were cut back, 0 bases at V and 4 bases at J, with 9 bases in the middle. Germline loops: CDR1 SGHNT, CDR2 YYREEE (reference sequence). The CDR3 is made up of 14 amino acids. CDR3 sequence (DNA): TGTGCCAGCAGCTTGGGGGCTAGCGCAGATACGCAGTATTTT. Its protein is CASSLGASADTQYF.

This chain connects TRBV11-2 to TRBJ2-5; 16 nucleotides align to TRBD2. The V gene end was trimmed by 5 bases and the J gene end by 3 bases; junction bases not matched to a gene: 6. The CDR3 totals 17 residues. Germline CDR1 and CDR2: SGHAT and FQNNGV. The CDR3 DNA reads as TGTGCCAGCAGCGCGGGACTAGCGGGGGGGCCAGAAGAGACCCAGTACTTC. Translation gives CASSAGLAGGPEETQYF.

This chain joins TRBV30 and TRBJ2-1; 13 nucleotides match TRBD2. The germline V gene has CDR1 GTSNPN and CDR2 SVGIG (reference sequence). J gave up 5 bases and V 4 bases, and 14 bases lay outside the gene matches. This CDR3 is built from 18 residues. Written as DNA, the CDR3 is TGTGCCTGGACCCACCGGACTAGCGGGAGTGTAGGGCACAATGAGCAGTTCTTC. It yields the protein CAWTHRTSGSVGHNEQFF.

The table lists this clone with a few counts. V usage is TRBV27 and J usage is TRBJ2-7; 9 nucleotides line up with TRBD1. The CDR3 has 15 residues. The trim removed 6 bases at V and 7 bases at J, leaving 13 bases unmatched. Germline V gene lookup returns CDR1 MNHEY and CDR2 SMNVEV (reference sequence). CDR3 sequence reads: CASSSGTGQSGEQYF. CDR3 sequence (DNA): TGTGCCAGCAGCTCAGGGACAGGGCAATCCGGAGAGCAGTACTTC.

This clone was counted between two and nine times. V gene TRBV7-9 combines with J gene TRBJ1-3, with D uncertain. V was shortened by 5 bases and J by 0 bases, with 11 bases between the two germline ends. Germline V gene lookup returns CDR1 SEHNR and CDR2 FQNEAQ (reference sequence). The CDR3 runs 15 residues. The CDR3 region is CASSPNAGSGNTIYF. The CDR3 nucleotides read TGTGCCAGCAGCCCTAATGCAGGCTCTGGAAACACCATATATTTT.

Concerning this clone itself: The limits of the CDR3 on the DNA are not certain, so only TCRdb's listed CDR3 is given. The J gene is TRBJ2-2, the V gene TRBV7-6; TRBD2 is the table's D call and was not checked against the DNA. 13 amino acids form the CDR3, both terminal residues included. Germline CDR1 and CDR2: SGHVS and FNYEAQ. CDR3 protein: CASSPLRAGELFF.